These T cell receptor beta chains were read from a single sample in a study of cytomegalovirus exposure and HLA in healthy donors. Clones were read by immunoSEQ multiplex PCR, and TCRdb kept only the in-frame ones, dropping some. This table holds 130,000 to 150,000 clones, 64% found once. The sample consisted of PBMCs. The source of these receptors is a woman aged 25 to 45 in good health and CMV-seropositive. Each CDR3 is given with its conserved first and last residue. The D gene is left open where the match is weak. Clone size, where shown, is once, few, many, or a class for clones that have expanded.

>NA|NA|TRBJ2-7|TRBV6-5
TGTGCCAGCAGTTATACCCAGGGTGGCGAGCAGTACTTC
CASSYTQGGEQYF
>NA|NA|TRBJ1-1|TRBV30
TGTGCCTGGATGCGGGATTCGAACACTGAAGCTTTCTTT
CAWMRDSNTEAFF
>NA|NA|TRBJ2-5|TRBV19
TGTGCCAGACGAAAGGACAGGGACTATGCTGAGACCCAGTACTTC
CARRKDRDYAETQYF
>once|NA|TRBJ2-7|TRBV13
TGTGCCAGCAGCCCGAGGGCAGGACAGTTCTACGAGCAGTACTTC
CASSPRAGQFYEQYF
>NA|NA|TRBJ2-3|TRBV30
TGTGCCTGGAGTGACGGACAGCCCACAGATACGCAGTATTTT
CAWSDGQPTDTQYF
>NA|TRBD1|TRBJ2-7|TRBV6-1
TGTGCCAGCAGTGAAGCAAGGGGGCAAGGGCAGTACTTC
CASSEARGQGQYF
>NA|NA|TRBJ1-1|TRBV5-1
TGCGCCAGCAGCTCACAGGGTAATGAAGCTTTCTTT
CASSSQGNEAFF
>NA|NA|TRBJ2-3|TRBV18
TGTGCCAGCTCACCAATCCAGGGTACAGATACGCAGTATTTT
CASSPIQGTDTQYF
>NA|TRBD1|TRBJ1-4|TRBV4-1
TGCGCCAGCAGCAAGGGACAGGGTCGGGAGAATGAAAAACTGTTTTTT
CASSKGQGRENEKLFF
>NA|NA|TRBJ2-7|TRBV11-1
TGTGCCAGCAGCTTACCGGGGTACGAGCAGTACTTC
CASSLPGYEQYF
>NA|TRBD1|TRBJ2-7|TRBV29-1
TGCAGCGTTAACAGGGGAGACGAGCAGTACTTC
CSVNRGDEQYF
>few|TRBD2|TRBJ2-3|TRBV4-2
TGTGCCAGCAGCCAAAAAACCCGACTAGCGGGAGATCACGCAGATACGCAGTATTTT
CASSQKTRLAGDHADTQYF
>NA|TRBD1|TRBJ1-2|TRBV13
TGTGCCAGCAGCTTACCCACGAAGAGTTCAGGGGGGAACGGCTACACCTTC
CASSLPTKSSGGNGYTF
>NA|TRBD2|TRBJ2-5|TRBV5-1
TGCGCCAGCCGCGGGGGAGACCTGTACCAAGAGACCCAGTACTTC
CASRGGDLYQETQYF
>few|NA|TRBJ2-3|TRBV19
TGTGCCAGTAACCCCAGGATCGCTACAGATACGCAGTATTTT
CASNPRIATDTQYF
>NA|NA|TRBJ1-2|TRBV30
TGTGCGGGGGGGATCTATGGCTACACCTTC
CAGGIYGYTF
>NA|NA|TRBJ2-1|TRBV6-5
TGTGCCAGCAGTTACGTGGCCAAGGCGGACAATGAGCAGTTCTTC
CASSYVAKADNEQFF